This is a list of T cell receptor beta chains from one sample in a study of blood T cell repertoires in COVID-19. The table came from immunoSEQ multiplex PCR; TCRdb's copy has only in-frame clones and leaves some out. The data contain about 180,000 clones, 86% of them singletons. The specimen was peripheral blood. These receptors came from a man aged 65 to 85 with active or convalescent COVID-19. Each CDR3 is given with its conserved first and last residue. Fields, in order: V gene, D gene, J gene, clone size, CDR3 protein, CDR3 DNA. D genes are given only for firm matches. Size tells how often a clone was seen (once, few, many) or the class of an expanded clone, and some rows leave it out.

TRBV19	TRBD1	TRBJ1-2	.	CASSTRQGSTYGYTF	TGTGCCAGTAGTACCCGACAGGGGTCGACCTATGGCTACACCTTC
TRBV18	.	TRBJ2-6	.	CASSPLNSGANVLTF	TGTGCCAGCTCACCACTAAACTCTGGGGCCAACGTCCTGACTTTC
TRBV2	TRBD1	TRBJ2-5	.	CASSRDSSETQYF	TGTGCCAGCAGTCGGGACAGTTCGGAGACCCAGTACTTC
TRBV18	TRBD1	TRBJ1-5	.	CASSRDRNNQPQHF	TGTGCCAGCTCACGGGACAGGAACAATCAGCCCCAGCATTTT
TRBV4-1	TRBD1	TRBJ2-7	.	CASSHPGQGTYEQYF	TGCGCCAGCAGCCATCCGGGACAGGGGACCTACGAGCAGTACTTC
TRBV18	.	TRBJ2-5	.	CASSPRPAGDWETQYF	TGTGCCAGCTCACCACGTCCGGCAGGGGATTGGGAGACCCAGTACTTC
TRBV7-9	TRBD2	TRBJ2-1	.	CASGAGGTYNEQFF	TGTGCCAGCGGAGCGGGAGGGACCTACAATGAGCAGTTCTTC
TRBV19	.	TRBJ1-3	.	CASSPGQLSGNTIYF	TGTGCCAGTAGTCCCGGACAACTCTCTGGAAACACCATATATTTT
TRBV7-9	.	TRBJ2-5	.	CASSFASSRGETQYF	TGTGCCAGCAGCTTTGCTTCGAGCCGGGGGGAGACCCAGTACTTC
TRBV6-5	.	TRBJ2-2	.	CASRQGLTTGELFF	TGTGCCAGCAGACAGGGACTAACCACCGGGGAGCTGTTTTTT
TRBV14	TRBD2	TRBJ2-1	once	CASSQAYSGRAEPYNEQFF	TGTGCCAGCAGCCAAGCGTATAGCGGGAGGGCCGAGCCTTACAATGAGCAGTTCTTC
TRBV6-2/TRBV6-3	TRBD1	TRBJ1-2	.	CASSTRGGQGALGYTF	TGTGCCAGCAGTACCCGCGGGGGACAGGGGGCGCTTGGCTACACCTTC
TRBV27	.	TRBJ1-2	few	CASSLVKGGSYGYTF	TGTGCCAGCAGTTTAGTGAAGGGGGGGAGCTATGGCTACACCTTC
TRBV30	TRBD1	TRBJ1-4	.	CAWSPQGARGEKLFF	TGTGCCTGGAGTCCTCAGGGGGCCCGCGGTGAAAAACTGTTTTTT
TRBV6-5	.	TRBJ1-1	.	CASSSREDTEAFF	TGTGCCAGCAGTTCCAGGGAGGACACTGAAGCTTTCTTT
TRBV27	.	TRBJ1-2	.	CASSLTVNYGYTF	TGTGCCAGCAGTCTTACAGTTAACTATGGCTACACCTTC
TRBV20-1	.	TRBJ1-5	.	CSASDRLNSNQPQHF	TGCAGTGCTAGTGACAGGCTCAATAGCAATCAGCCCCAGCATTTT